This T cell receptor beta chain was sequenced during a study of blood T cell repertoires in COVID-19. Study details: T cells, B-cell-depleted T cells, or PBMCs provided the cDNA or gDNA that served as material.

Everyone who took part was roughly 18 to 89 years old, and they came from about two dozen US areas. Each participant's cohort was designated according to participant-reported clinical history. Using immunoSEQ multiplex PCR, the repertoire was profiled, and TCRdb retains in-frame clones only, with some absent. The top ten hold approximately 10% of the sample, which has about 200,000 clones, approximately 80% seen once. Source material: PBMCs or T cells enriched from blood (not recorded which). The sequence was obtained from a middle-aged man who had recovered from COVID-19.

CDR3 sequence reads: CASSLNGYTEAFF. CDR3 DNA sequence: TGTGCCAGCAGTTTAAACGGGTACACTGAAGCTTTCTTT. The rearrangement joins TRBV27 to TRBJ1-1, with D unclear. The ends were cut back, 2 bases at V and 3 bases at J, with 7 bases in the middle. CDR1 is MNHEY, CDR2 SMNVEV, per germline (reference sequence). There are 13 residues in the CDR3.